Each of the 21 T cell receptor beta chains below was sequenced from the same sample in a study of Ad26.COV2.S vaccination and SARS-CoV-2 variants. The repertoire was sequenced with immunoSEQ multiplex PCR; TCRdb's copy has only in-frame clones and lacks some. The sample includes approximately 480,000 clones, around 88% seen only once; the top ten take around 13%. Stated treatment: 15 to 20 received Ad26.COV2.S at low or high dose, single or two shots; about five received placebo; per-sample allocation not given. Day 63 after the first vaccine or placebo injection was the time point for sampling. The source was peripheral blood, collected in a trial of Ad26.COV2.S vaccine versus placebo. The receptors here all came from a person between 18 and 65 years old who received the Ad26.COV2.S COVID-19 vaccine or a placebo.

The chain is built from TRBV27 and TRBJ2-1; 8 bases align to TRBD2. The CDR3 is 16 residues long. J lost 10 bases, V lost 3 bases, and 14 bases had no gene match. Germline CDR1 is MNHEY and CDR2 is SMNVEV (reference sequence). The CDR3 nucleotides read TGTGCCAGCAGTTTTAGAAGCGGGAGAATAATGGGGGAGCAGTTCTTC. This gives the protein CASSFRSGRIMGEQFF.

This clone was detected only once. The genes are TRBV28 and TRBJ2-1; 9 bases fit TRBD2. V lost 6 bases to trimming and J lost 9 bases; unmatched junction nucleotides: 9. This CDR3 has 14 amino acids. Germline V gene sequence: CDR1 MDHEN, CDR2 SYDVKM. CDR3 coding DNA: TGTGCCAGCAGATCGGGACTAGCTCCCGCTGAGCAGTTCTTC. Translated: CASRSGLAPAEQFF. The entire variable domain, with the rest obtained from reference TRBV28 and TRBJ2-1, is as follows: DVKVTQSSRYLVKRTGEKVFLECVQDMDHENMFWYRQDPGLGLRLIYFSYDVKMKEKGDIPEGYSVSREKKERFSLILESASTNQTSMYLCASRSGLAPAEQFFGPGTRLTVL.

This chain uses TRBV7-3 with TRBJ1-3; D remains unclear. V shed 11 bases and J shed 4 bases, with 18 bases lying between them. This CDR3 has 14 amino acids. In germline, CDR1 is SGHTA, CDR2 FQGTGA. The CDR3 reads CARPPTGPGNTIYF. CDR3 nucleotides: TGTGCCCGTCCCCCGACCGGACCGGGAAACACCATATATTTT.

This chain uses TRBV5-1 with TRBJ2-5; D unresolved. V lost 1 base and J lost 2, with 12 bases in between. The CDR3 covers 15 residues. Germline loops: CDR1 SGHRS, CDR2 YFSETQ. DNA of the CDR3: TGCGCCAGCAGCTTGCATCGGGCGGAACAAGAGACCCAGTACTTC. Translating it yields CASSLHRAEQETQYF.

The rearrangement uses TRBV19 and TRBJ1-6; D call uncertain. Per germline, CDR1 LNHDA and CDR2 SQIVND (reference sequence). Trimming left V 0 bases short and J 7 bases short, with 4 bases between. CDR3 length: 13 residues. The CDR3 is CASSIDRNSPLHF. The CDR3 DNA follows: TGTGCCAGTAGTATAGATCGGAATTCACCCCTCCACTTT. The full variable domain, in which reference TRBV19 and TRBJ1-6 provide the parts outside the CDR3, is DGGITQSPKYLFRKEGQNVTLSCEQNLNHDAMYWYRQDPGQGLRLIYYSQIVNDFQKGDIAEGYSVSREKKESFPLTVTSAQKNPTAFYLCASSIDRNSPLHFGNGTRLTVT.

The J gene is TRBJ2-4, the V gene TRBV4-1; 15 bases are shared with TRBD2. V lost 3 bases, J lost 2 bases, and 5 bases stayed unmatched. Germline V gene lookup returns CDR1 MGHRA and CDR2 YSYEKL. This CDR3 comprises 18 residues. The CDR3 nucleotides are TGCGCCAGCAGCCACGTCGGACTAGCGGGAGGGCCCAAAAACATTCAGTACTTC. It yields the protein CASSHVGLAGGPKNIQYF.

This chain joins TRBV29-1 and TRBJ2-7, with 13 bases lining up with TRBD2. The CDR3 totals 15 residues. Germline trimming cut 7 bases from V and 0 bases from J; bases unmatched to any gene: 6. Germline CDR1 is SQVTM and CDR2 is ANQGSEA. CDR3 protein: CSAVTSGRISYEQYF. CDR3 in DNA: TGCAGCGCAGTGACTAGCGGGAGGATCTCCTACGAGCAGTACTTC.

This chain joins TRBV15 and TRBJ1-1; D gene unclear. The ends were cut back, 0 bases at V and 1 base at J, with 9 bases in the middle. In germline, CDR1 is LNHNV, CDR2 YYDKDF (reference sequence). CDR3 length equals 15 residues. This CDR3 is CATSRDQVGNTEAFF. The CDR3 region has the DNA TGTGCCACCAGCAGAGATCAGGTTGGGAACACTGAAGCTTTCTTT.

The chain uses TRBV30 and TRBJ1-4; tentative D call: TRBD1 (6 bases). This CDR3 region has 14 residues. The V gene's germline CDR1 is GTSNPN and CDR2 SVGIG (reference sequence). Deletions cut 0 bases from V and 4 bases from J, with 9 bases between. This chain's CDR3 is CAWSVQGLNEKLFF. The CDR3 DNA reads TGTGCCTGGAGTGTACAGGGCCTTAATGAAAAACTGTTTTTT.

The V call is TRBV13, the J call TRBJ2-4; D remains unclear. Germline lookup yields CDR1 PRHDT and CDR2 FYEKMQ (reference sequence). This CDR3 has 16 residues. The V and J ends lost 0 bases and 0 bases respectively, with 9 bases between them. The CDR3 region is CASSLGVRLAKNIQYF. CDR3 in DNA: TGTGCCAGCAGCTTAGGGGTACGCCTAGCCAAAAACATTCAGTACTTC.

J is TRBJ2-7 and V is TRBV19, with 13 bases aligning to TRBD2. This CDR3 is 14 amino acids long. The V segment lost 8 bases and the J segment 7 bases; nucleotides outside the gene matches: 8. Germline assignment: CDR1 LNHDA and CDR2 SQIVND (reference sequence). CDR3 region: CASSGLAGAGEQYF. The CDR3 DNA sequence: TGTGCCAGTTCAGGACTAGCGGGAGCGGGGGAGCAGTACTTC.

The V call is TRBV6-2 or TRBV6-3, the J call TRBJ1-4; maybe TRBD1 (5 bases). V dropped 5 bases and J dropped 5 bases, with 9 bases sitting between them. The CDR3 is 13 residues long. Germline loops: CDR1 MNHEY, CDR2 SVGEGT. The CDR3 DNA reads TGTGCCAGCAGTAGGGACGGGAATGAAAAACTGTTTTTT. Encoded protein: CASSRDGNEKLFF.

The gene calls are TRBV27 and TRBJ2-3, with D unclear. This CDR3 comprises 14 residues. V was trimmed by 3 bases and J by 2 bases, leaving 9 bases between them. The germline CDR1 and CDR2 sequences are MNHEY and SMNVEV (reference sequence). The CDR3 nucleotides are TGTGCCAGCAGTTTGGTAGGGTCCACAGATACGCAGTATTTT. This translates into CASSLVGSTDTQYF.

The V call is TRBV6-5, the J call TRBJ1-3; D uncertain. Trimming took off 4 bases at V and 9 bases at J, with 16 bases between the two ends. Germline V lookup: CDR1 MNHEY, CDR2 SVGAGI. This CDR3 spans 14 amino acids. As DNA, the CDR3 is TGTGCCAGCAGTTTTGGGAACAACCGGGGCACCATATATTTT. It is translated as CASSFGNNRGTIYF.

The gene calls are TRBV19 and TRBJ2-7, with TRBD2 matching over 8 bases. The germline gives CDR1 LNHDA, CDR2 SQIVND (reference sequence). CDR3 length: 16 amino acids. Trimming cost V 6 bases and J 6 bases; bases outside gene matches: 16. CDR3 loop: CASSLGRGNPHGEQYF. In DNA form, the CDR3 reads TGTGCCAGTAGCCTCGGGAGGGGGAACCCCCACGGCGAGCAGTACTTC.

The V and J genes are TRBV2 and TRBJ2-3, with 10 bases identical to TRBD2. The germline CDR1 and CDR2 sequences are SNHLY and FYNNEI. The CDR3 is made up of 16 amino acids. The junction had 6 bases not matched to a gene; V was cut back by 6 bases and J by 0 bases. This CDR3 is CASRYPLAGSTDTQYF. The CDR3 DNA reads as TGTGCCAGCAGATACCCACTAGCGGGAAGCACAGATACGCAGTATTTT.

The gene calls are TRBV10-3 and TRBJ1-2; the match to TRBD1 covers 9 bases. From germline, CDR1 is ENHRY and CDR2 SYGVKD. CDR3 size: 17 residues. Trimming took 2 bases from V and 5 from J; bases not matched to a gene: 12. The CDR3 coding sequence is TGTGCCATCAGTGAGATGGGGACAGGGCTCTTCTGGTATGGCTACACCTTC. It translates to CAISEMGTGLFWYGYTF.

The CDR3 spells CASTQGTSGRAYNEQFF. The CDR3 nucleotides are TGTGCCAGCACTCAAGGGACTAGCGGGAGGGCGTACAATGAGCAGTTCTTC. This chain links TRBV27 with TRBJ2-1, with 16 nucleotides matching TRBD2. The length of the CDR3 is 17 residues. Germline-derived CDR1 and CDR2 are MNHEY and SMNVEV (reference sequence). V lost 7 bases, J lost 4 bases, and 7 bases stayed unmatched.

This clone occurred many times. CDR3 in DNA: TGTGCCAGTAGTATTGCGTGGTCAGGAGCTTTCTTT. It codes for CASSIAWSGAFF. The chain carries TRBV19 and TRBJ1-1; no firm D call. The germline V gene has CDR1 LNHDA and CDR2 SQIVND (reference sequence). This CDR3 contains 12 residues. Trimming stripped 3 bases from V and 10 bases from J, with 12 bases between. Supplemented by reference TRBV19 and TRBJ1-1, the full variable domain reads DGGITQSPKYLFRKEGQNVTLSCEQNLNHDAMYWYRQDPGQGLRLIYYSQIVNDFQKGDIAEGYSVSREKKESFPLTVTSAQKNPTAFYLCASSIAWSGAFFGQGTRLTVV.

V and J are TRBV5-4 and TRBJ2-7; D possibly uses TRBD1 or TRBD2 (6 bases each). CDR1 and CDR2 (germline): SGHNT, YYREEE (reference sequence). This CDR3 comprises 15 residues. With 4 bases removed from V and 6 bases from J, the gap between germline ends came to 20 bases. The CDR3 region has the DNA TGTGCCAGCAGCCAAAAACGGGGGCGCTTGGGCGAGCAGTACTTC. It is translated as CASSQKRGRLGEQYF.

As concerns this clone: Within the sample, other DNA sequences also encode this same CDR3. The chain joins TRBV5-1 to TRBJ1-1, with 7 bases lining up with TRBD1. This CDR3 contains 13 residues. Germline assignment: CDR1 SGHRS and CDR2 YFSETQ. The V segment lost 10 bases and the J segment 1 base; nucleotides outside the gene matches: 7. The CDR3 nucleotides read TGCGCCTCCACGACAGGGACGAACACTGAAGCTTTCTTT. It yields the protein CASTTGTNTEAFF.